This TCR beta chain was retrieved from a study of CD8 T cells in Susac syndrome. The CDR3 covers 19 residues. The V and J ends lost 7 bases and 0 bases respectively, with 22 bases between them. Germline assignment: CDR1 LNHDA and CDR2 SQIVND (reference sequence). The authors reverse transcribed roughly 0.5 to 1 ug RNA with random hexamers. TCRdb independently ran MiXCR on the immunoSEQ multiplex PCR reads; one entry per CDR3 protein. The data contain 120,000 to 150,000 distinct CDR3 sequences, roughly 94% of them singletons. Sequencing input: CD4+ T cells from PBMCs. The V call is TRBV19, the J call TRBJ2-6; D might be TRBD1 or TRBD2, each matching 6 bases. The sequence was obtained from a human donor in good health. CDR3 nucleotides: TGTGCCAGTACCCAATTCAGGGGCTGGCGGGACTCTGGGGCCAACGTCCTGACTTTC. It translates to CASTQFRGWRDSGANVLTF.